This TCR beta chain was recovered during a study of T cell responses to AZD1222 COVID-19 vaccine. As for this clone: This sample includes further DNA sequences coding for the same CDR3.

The table came from immunoSEQ multiplex PCR; TCRdb's copy has only in-frame clones and leaves some out. Found here are some 180,000 clones, approximately 93% of them singletons; the top ten hold less than 2%. The V and J ends lost 2 bases and 5 bases respectively, with 13 bases between them. Germline V CDR1 and CDR2: LNHDA, SQIVND (reference sequence). This CDR3 is 15 amino acids long. The material was peripheral blood, obtained 28 days after the second AZD1222 dose. The chain joins TRBV19 to TRBJ1-5; D perhaps matches TRBD1 (5 bases). This TCR was sampled from an adult who received the AZD1222 COVID-19 vaccine. Here the CDR3 reads CASSIPGRVDQPQHF. The CDR3 DNA follows: TGTGCCAGTAGTATACCGGGCAGGGTCGATCAGCCCCAGCATTTT.